This entry features one T cell receptor beta chain sequence. What antigen it recognizes has not been identified. It has no much larger one-base neighbor in the sample; base qualities were not kept. The CDR3 goes from the cysteine to the phenylalanine over 14 residues. Kept here is only the CDR3 DNA, which spans 42 bases and is read in frame from base 1. Looking up the germline V gene (reference sequence) yields CDR1 LNHNV and CDR2 YYDKDF. V and J lose 1 base and 4 bases, and a span of 10 bases separates them. TCRbeta CDR3 regions were amplified from genomic DNA by means of the immunoSEQ Assay, a bias-controlled multiplex PCR. In the original analysis: The number of nucleated cells in each sample was estimated from the amplification of reference gene primers within the assay. Sequence reads were collapsed and filtered to measure the absolute abundance of every unique TCRbeta CDR3 rearrangement. For each sample, productive Simpson clonality was calculated as the square root of Simpson's diversity index across productive rearrangements. In its TCRdb copy, this immuneACCESS table keeps in-frame sequences only and misses some clones. Where compared with another copy, unresolved V genes explain less than half of these, and the others have no known cause. V, J and clone size are taken as reported in that table, and D and trimming were inferred from the DNA itself. For this sample the table gives about 200,000 clones, of which roughly 80% were detected only once. 0.9% to 0.95% of the sample is in the top ten clones.

The data belong to a study of blood T cell repertoires in COVID-19 (dated by TCRdb to 2020 to 2021). Background on the whole study: Samples covering the acute and convalescent phases of COVID-19 were provided by collaborators in the United States, Italy and Spain. The material from the prospective study consisted of cDNA or gDNA derived from T cells, B-cell-depleted T cells, or PBMCs. Subjects who had been exposed to COVID-19, were actively infected with it, or had recovered from it provided the deeply sampled blood TCRbeta repertoires that made up the dataset. The repertoires were made available in a free public database intended to serve as a resource for research on the immune response to SARS-CoV-2. The samples were drawn from the first 160 participants of the ongoing ImmuneRACE study and from roughly 1,300 subjects provided by 6 global collaborators. The sample metadata nearly always contained a de-identified subject ID, COVID-19 status, age in years and sex. Where available, HLA class I and class II types were obtained from metadata supplied by the sample provider rather than from assay-based typing. Results the study describes overall, beyond this receptor: The amount of clinical and demographic metadata varied by source and participant and was provided uncurated.

At one collaborating source in Seattle, patients were enrolled during active infection and were followed longitudinally through the course of disease. Each collaborating institution followed its own protocols to collect whole blood in K2EDTA tubes. For TCRbeta analysis, collaborators shipped samples as frozen whole blood, isolated PBMCs, or DNA extracted from either of those sample types. Material: peripheral blood. The origin of this receptor is a man aged 60-69 years with COVID-19, enrolled during active disease. The chain joins TRBV15 to TRBJ2-5, and perhaps TRBD2 as D gene, on 5 matching bases. CDR3 protein: CATSRGGGSETQYF. The DNA reads as follows: TGTGCCACCAGCAGAGGTGGCGGGTCAGAGACCCAGTACTTC.